This record looks at one T cell receptor (beta chain) sequence and its context. Clones were sequenced by immunoSEQ multiplex PCR, and TCRdb holds only the in-frame ones, with some missing. The sample includes about 190,000 clones, approximately 90% of them seen just once. This sample was taken from a study of T cell responses to AZD1222 COVID-19 vaccine. The V gene lost 4 bases and the J gene lost 3 bases, with 4 bases spanning the gap. The CDR3 has 12 residues. Germline lookup yields CDR1 KGHDR and CDR2 SFDVKD. This receptor was taken from an adult in good health. This specimen consisted of peripheral blood, obtained on day 0 of AZD1222 vaccination. This chain connects TRBV24-1 to TRBJ2-3, with D hard to call. CDR3 in DNA: TGTGCCACCAGTGAGGGAACAGATACGCAGTATTTT. As protein: CATSEGTDTQYF.